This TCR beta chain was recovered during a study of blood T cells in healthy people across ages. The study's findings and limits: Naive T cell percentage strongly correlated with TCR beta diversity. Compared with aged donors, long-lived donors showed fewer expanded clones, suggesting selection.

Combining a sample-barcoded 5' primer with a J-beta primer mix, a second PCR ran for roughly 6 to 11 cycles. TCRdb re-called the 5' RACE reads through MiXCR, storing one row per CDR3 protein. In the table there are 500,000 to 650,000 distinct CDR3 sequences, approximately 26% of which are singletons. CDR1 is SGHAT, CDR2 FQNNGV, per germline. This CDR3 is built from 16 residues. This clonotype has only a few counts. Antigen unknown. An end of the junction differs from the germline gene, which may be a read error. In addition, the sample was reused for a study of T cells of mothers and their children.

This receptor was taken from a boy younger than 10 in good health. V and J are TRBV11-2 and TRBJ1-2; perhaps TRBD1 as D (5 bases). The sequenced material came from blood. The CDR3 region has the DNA TGTGCCCGCAGCCTTAGAAACAGGAGCCCCCTCTATGGCTACACCTTC. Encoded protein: CARSLRNRSPLYGYTF.